This T cell receptor (beta chain) was observed in a study of T cells in localized non-small cell lung cancer. Worth noting for this clone: Antigen unknown.

Whole-study results and caveats: Owing to sequencing of a solitary tumor region, heterogeneity cannot be discounted. Higher blood T cell density went with longer overall survival.

The method was immunoSEQ multiplex PCR; TCRdb's version includes in-frame clones alone and lacks a portion of them. The data show around 92,000 clones, roughly 90% seen once. The origin of this receptor is a woman between 35 and 70 years old with stage II squamous cell lung carcinoma. The starting material was PBMCs, obtained before any cancer treatment.

The CDR3 reads CASSPSGRVGDTQYF. The CDR3 DNA reads as TGTGCCAGCAGCCCTTCCGGCAGGGTGGGAGATACGCAGTATTTT. The chain combines TRBV27 with TRBJ2-3, with D perhaps matching TRBD1 (5 bases). This CDR3 region has 15 residues. V was trimmed by 6 bases and J by 5 bases, leaving 18 bases between them. From germline, CDR1 is MNHEY and CDR2 SMNVEV (reference sequence).